Here is one TCR beta chain with its context. No antigen is known for it. CDR3 length equals 14 residues. V dropped 2 bases and J dropped 0 bases, with 5 bases sitting between them. The V gene's germline CDR1 is MNHEY and CDR2 SVGEGT. Data came from immunoSEQ multiplex PCR; TCRdb stores just in-frame clones and leaves some out. The repertoire holds more than 95,000 clones, with approximately 89% as singletons. The sample originates from a study of T cell responses to AZD1222 COVID-19 vaccine. Study details: Investigators merged groups given second doses at roughly 4 or roughly 12 weeks. General study results and limits: Clonal diversity may have been underestimated in mostly white British donors. Baseline seropositivity occurred in only six AZD1222 recipients.

The chain combines TRBV6-2 or TRBV6-3 with TRBJ1-5; D is unclear. This sequence originates from an adult in good health. Sequenced here: peripheral blood, sampled on day 0 of AZD1222 vaccination. The CDR3 here is CASSYAGSNQPQHF. CDR3 in DNA: TGTGCCAGCAGTTACGCAGGTAGCAATCAGCCCCAGCATTTT.